This entry concerns a single T cell receptor beta chain. Its antigen remains unidentified. Base qualities are not recorded, but no much larger clone differs from it by a single base. Library method: RACE. The reads were generated on a NextSeq 500. During library preparation, unique molecular identifiers were attached to individual cDNA molecules so that TCRs could be counted quantitatively and reproducibly. From each blood RNA sample, both TCR alpha and TCR beta chains were sequenced. Regarding the original processing steps: A median of roughly 98,000 TCRs per sample was observed, with a range of about 20,000 to 700,000. The Decombinator software suite was used to annotate the V, J and CDR3 of the TCR reads. For PS versus PT1 abundance plots, all samples were subsampled to the same number of TCRs (28,000). Expanded TCRs were defined as absent before sensitization and observed at least eight times at the 2-week time point. TCRdb handled the public reads itself, with Q25 trimming in fastp and clone calling in MiXCR, and kept productive beta chains. Rows merge per CDR3 protein into single entries with the most common DNA and genes. In this record, the V and J calls reflect TCRdb's handling and not the investigators' own analysis. This sample lists around 380,000 distinct CDR3 sequences; roughly 4.8% were detected once. Around 2.3% of the sample comes from the top ten.

The sample's time point label, in plain terms: patch test 1, 2 weeks after DPC sensitization. What the treatment or condition label conveys for this sample: therapeutic diphenylcyclopropenone sensitization with weekly scalp DPC. At each patch-test visit, blood was drawn before the patch test was applied. To be eligible, patients had to be aged 18 to 70, diagnosed with alopecia and judged suitable for DPC therapy, while pregnant patients were excluded. Total RNA was isolated from unfractionated whole blood collected in Tempus Blood RNA tubes. This sample is drawn from a study of human T cells and chemical hapten exposure (dated by TCRdb to the early 2020s). About the full investigation: For sensitization, 2% DPC in acetone was applied to a 2 cm by 2 cm area of upper inner arm skin. Throughout the study period of roughly five months, patients also received therapeutic DPC doses to the scalp every week. Patch testing was done on the upper back using Finn chambers containing 0.01% DPC, and results were scored after 6 days according to International Contact Dermatitis Research Group standards. The mostly female patient cohort included alopecia areata with under or over 50% scalp involvement, alopecia totalis and alopecia universalis. Libraries were pooled for sequencing, and per-sample TCR yields varied mainly because of small differences in library volumes within the pool. This study followed changes in the peripheral blood TCR repertoire in vivo during primary and secondary sensitization of alopecia patients to the hapten diphenylcyclopropenone (DPC). Blood samples were taken from patients before sensitization (week 0) and at 2, 6 and about 24 weeks after DPC sensitization. Blood for TCR sequencing was provided by twenty-nine alopecia patients at one to four time points (pre-sensitization, 2, 6 and 24 weeks).

Paper-wide results and their limitations: Alopecia, a presumed autoimmune disease, was present in all patients, so the immune response of the patients might differ from that of healthy individuals. After repeated subsampling, the strength of the expansion versus patch-test correlation and the threshold at which it became significant changed. DPC sensitization did not change how many TCRs were above 1 in 1000 frequency, and no evidence was found of alterations in global repertoire structure. Patch test score correlated positively with the number of PT1 expanded TCRs, reaching significance at thresholds 8, 16 and 32 but not at 4. Significantly more large CDR3 similarity clusters were formed by expanded TCRs than by pre-sensitization or healthy control sets, consistent with antigen-driven responses.

Spanning cysteine to phenylalanine, the CDR3 consists of 14 amino acids. This entry keeps only the CDR3 DNA: 42 bases, framed from base 1. Sequenced material: whole blood, taken in connection with sensitization to the hapten diphenylcyclopropenone (DPC). This clonotype was obtained from a woman aged 50 to 65 with alopecia areata. Some clones in this sample may be carry-over from other donors' samples. This chain joins TRBV1 to TRBJ2-1. TRBV1 is flagged as a pseudogene. CDR3 loop: CTSSQGVPGNEQFF. The nucleotide sequence reads TGCACCAGCAGCCAAGGGGTGCCTGGTAATGAGCAGTTCTTC.